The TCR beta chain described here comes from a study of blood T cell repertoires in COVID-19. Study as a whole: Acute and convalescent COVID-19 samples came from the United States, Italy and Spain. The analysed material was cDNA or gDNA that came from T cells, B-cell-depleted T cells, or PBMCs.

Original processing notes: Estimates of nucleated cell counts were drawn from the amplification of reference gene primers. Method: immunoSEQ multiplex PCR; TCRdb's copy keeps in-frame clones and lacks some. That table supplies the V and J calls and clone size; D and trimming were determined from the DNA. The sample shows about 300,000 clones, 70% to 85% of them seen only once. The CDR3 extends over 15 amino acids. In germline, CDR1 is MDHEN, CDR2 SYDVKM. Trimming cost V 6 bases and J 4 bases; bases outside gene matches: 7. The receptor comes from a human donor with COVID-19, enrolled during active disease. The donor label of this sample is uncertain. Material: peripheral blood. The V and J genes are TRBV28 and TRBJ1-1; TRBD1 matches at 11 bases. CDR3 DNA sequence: TGTGCCAGCAGCCCACTGGGGACAGGGGGCACTGAAGCTTTCTTT. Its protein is CASSPLGTGGTEAFF.